A selection of T cell receptor beta chains follows, all from one sample in a study of spatial heterogeneity in lung cancer. TCRdb re-derived calls from the 5' RACE reads in MiXCR, one entry per CDR3 protein. The profile covers fewer than 2,000 distinct CDR3 sequences, with about 28% appearing a single time and less than 60% taken by the ten largest. Sequenced material: PBMCs, taken at surgery. These receptors originate from a male donor with early-stage non-small cell lung cancer. Each CDR3 is given without its conserved first and last residue.

v_gene	j_gene	CDR3aa
TRBV7-9	TRBJ1-6	ASSLLGDYNSPLH
TRBV7-9	TRBJ2-7	ASSRRGEDEQY
TRBV30	TRBJ1-1	ALDGRGTEAF
TRBV10-2	TRBJ2-7	ASRDPGVEQY
TRBV29-1	TRBJ2-7	SVVLTGTQTYEQY
TRBV12-3/TRBV12-4	TRBJ2-4	ASMGGANIQY
TRBV6-8	TRBJ2-1	ASSRGLAGGPNEQF
TRBV10-3	TRBJ2-2	AIRFGQGANTGELF
TRBV24-1	TRBJ1-2	ATSDPGTGGDVAGYT
TRBV11-2	TRBJ2-3	ASRSAAGGTDTQY
TRBV11-2	TRBJ2-7	ASSLSAGVGGGEQY
TRBV27	TRBJ2-5	ASSPGDSYQETQY
TRBV28	TRBJ2-7	ASSLLLSGWYSYEQY
TRBV6-5	TRBJ2-6	ASSPQGTGANVLT
TRBV15	TRBJ2-2	ATSTLAGIGLNTGELF
TRBV3-1	TRBJ2-7	ASSARGIEQY
TRBV6-2/TRBV6-3	TRBJ2-1	ASKANGRGYNEQF
TRBV5-4	TRBJ1-2	ASSLDSGRSYGYT
TRBV27	TRBJ2-2	ASSLGAAARELF
TRBV28	TRBJ2-6	ASSAPGQVPPLWANVLT
TRBV20-1	TRBJ1-6	SAGTPENSPLH
TRBV7-8	TRBJ2-5	ASSSSGGAWETQY
TRBV5-4	TRBJ1-2	ASSLRGASRDYGYT
TRBV3-1	TRBJ1-4	ASSQDFMPWGAGEKLF
TRBV11-1	TRBJ2-5	ASSRLAAQETQY
TRBV2	TRBJ2-3	ASSEESTDTQY
TRBV7-2	TRBJ2-7	ASSQSGGTYEQY
TRBV12-3/TRBV12-4	TRBJ2-3	ASRRKGGGAGTDTQY
TRBV9	TRBJ2-5	ASSSTSAQY